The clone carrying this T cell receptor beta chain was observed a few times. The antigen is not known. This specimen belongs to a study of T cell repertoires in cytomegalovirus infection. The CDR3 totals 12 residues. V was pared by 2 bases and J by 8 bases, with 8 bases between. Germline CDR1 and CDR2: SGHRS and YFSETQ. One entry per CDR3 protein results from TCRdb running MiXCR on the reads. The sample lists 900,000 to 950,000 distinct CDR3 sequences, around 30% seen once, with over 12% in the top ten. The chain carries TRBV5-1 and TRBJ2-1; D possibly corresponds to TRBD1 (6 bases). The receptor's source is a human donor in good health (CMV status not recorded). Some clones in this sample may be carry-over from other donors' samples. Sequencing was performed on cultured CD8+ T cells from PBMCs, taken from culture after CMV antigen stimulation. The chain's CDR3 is CASSLGQHEQFF. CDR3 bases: TGCGCCAGCAGCTTAGGACAGCATGAGCAGTTCTTC.